This TCR beta chain was sequenced for a study of blood T cell repertoires in COVID-19. The protocol was immunoSEQ multiplex PCR, while the TCRdb copy is restricted to in-frame clones and leaves out a portion. The data show a few hundred thousand clones, 85% seen once. The CDR3 runs 15 residues. CDR1 is LGHDT, CDR2 YNNKEL, per germline (reference sequence). Trimming took off 4 bases at V and 3 bases at J, with 13 bases between the two ends. The sample was peripheral blood. The V gene is TRBV3-1 (or the pseudogene TRBV3-2), the J gene TRBJ2-1; D gene unclear. This receptor was taken from a woman between 50 and 59 years old with active or convalescent COVID-19. CDR3 nucleotides: TGTGCCAGCAGCCGGCGAGGCTCCGACTACAATGAGCAGTTCTTC. It is translated as CASSRRGSDYNEQFF.